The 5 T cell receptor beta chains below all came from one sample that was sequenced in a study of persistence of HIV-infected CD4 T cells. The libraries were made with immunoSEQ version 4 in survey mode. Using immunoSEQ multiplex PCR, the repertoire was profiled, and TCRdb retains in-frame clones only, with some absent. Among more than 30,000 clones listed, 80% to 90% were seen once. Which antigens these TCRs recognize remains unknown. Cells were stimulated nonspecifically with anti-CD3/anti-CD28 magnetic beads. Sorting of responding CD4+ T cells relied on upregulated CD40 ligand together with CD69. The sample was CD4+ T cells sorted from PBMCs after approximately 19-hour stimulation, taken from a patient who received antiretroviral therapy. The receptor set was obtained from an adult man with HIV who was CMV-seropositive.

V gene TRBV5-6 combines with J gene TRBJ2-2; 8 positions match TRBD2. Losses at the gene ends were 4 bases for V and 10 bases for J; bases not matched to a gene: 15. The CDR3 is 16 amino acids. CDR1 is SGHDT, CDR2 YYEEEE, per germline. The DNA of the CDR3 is TGTGCCAGCAGCCCCTTCGGGGGGGGCCTTTTCGAGGAGCTGTTTTTT. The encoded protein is CASSPFGGGLFEELFF.

CDR3 protein: CAWSLNPNTGELFF. In nucleotides, the CDR3 is TGTGCCTGGAGTTTGAACCCAAACACCGGGGAGCTGTTTTTT. V gene TRBV30 combines with J gene TRBJ2-2; D ambiguous. The CDR3 is made up of 14 amino acids. CDR1 is GTSNPN, CDR2 SVGIG, per germline (reference sequence). Trimming pared 2 bases from V and 2 bases from J, leaving 9 bases between.

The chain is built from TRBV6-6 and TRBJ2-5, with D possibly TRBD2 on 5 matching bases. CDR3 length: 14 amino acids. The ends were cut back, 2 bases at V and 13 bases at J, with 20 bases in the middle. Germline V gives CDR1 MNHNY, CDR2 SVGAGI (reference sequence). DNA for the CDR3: TGTGCCAGCAGTTACGGGCAGCGGTCAGAACGGGGGTACTTC. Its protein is CASSYGQRSERGYF.

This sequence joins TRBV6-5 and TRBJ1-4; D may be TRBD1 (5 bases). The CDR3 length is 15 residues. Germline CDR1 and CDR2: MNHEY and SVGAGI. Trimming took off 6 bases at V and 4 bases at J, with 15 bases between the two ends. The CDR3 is CASSRDRSLNEKLFF. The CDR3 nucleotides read TGTGCCAGCAGCCGCGACAGATCCCTTAATGAAAAACTGTTTTTT.

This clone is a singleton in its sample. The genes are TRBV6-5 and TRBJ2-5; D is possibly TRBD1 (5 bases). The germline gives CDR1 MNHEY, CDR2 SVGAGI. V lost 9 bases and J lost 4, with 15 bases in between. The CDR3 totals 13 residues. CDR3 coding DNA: TGTGCCAGTAACATAAAGGGGCGAGAGACCCAGTACTTC. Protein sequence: CASNIKGRETQYF.